The T cell receptor (beta chain) under discussion was sequenced for a study of regulatory T cells in long-lasting Graves disease. Indicated time point: newly diagnosed GD, antithyroid drugs for less than 3 months. Scientists built the TCR library using RNA that was extracted from PBMCs. This CDR3 has 15 residues. The V and J ends lost 4 bases and 5 bases respectively, with 15 bases between them. CDR1 and CDR2 from the germline V gene are SGHKS and YYEKEE (reference sequence). This clonotype showed up just a few times. The authors built TCR beta libraries using iRepertoire HTBI primers and Arm-PCR of CDR3 regions. TCRdb re-analysed the multiplex PCR reads in MiXCR, keeping a single row per CDR3 protein. The table has 400,000 to 650,000 distinct CDR3 sequences, approximately 16% seen once; the top ten hold around 25%. These same data were also listed under a study on T cells in Graves' hyperthyroidism and ophthalmopathy. That report adds: RT-PCR in the first round (using the HTBI primer set) targeted the TCR CDR3.

The starting material was peripheral blood mononuclear cells (PBMCs), obtained at new diagnosis, from a patient treated with antithyroid drugs. This clonotype was sampled from a woman aged 35-65 years with Graves disease. The V call is TRBV5-5, the J call TRBJ2-2; a weak D match, TRBD2 (6 bases). Here the CDR3 reads CASSPGRTSTGELFF. The CDR3 DNA sequence: TGTGCCAGCAGCCCAGGGAGGACCTCGACCGGGGAGCTGTTTTTT.